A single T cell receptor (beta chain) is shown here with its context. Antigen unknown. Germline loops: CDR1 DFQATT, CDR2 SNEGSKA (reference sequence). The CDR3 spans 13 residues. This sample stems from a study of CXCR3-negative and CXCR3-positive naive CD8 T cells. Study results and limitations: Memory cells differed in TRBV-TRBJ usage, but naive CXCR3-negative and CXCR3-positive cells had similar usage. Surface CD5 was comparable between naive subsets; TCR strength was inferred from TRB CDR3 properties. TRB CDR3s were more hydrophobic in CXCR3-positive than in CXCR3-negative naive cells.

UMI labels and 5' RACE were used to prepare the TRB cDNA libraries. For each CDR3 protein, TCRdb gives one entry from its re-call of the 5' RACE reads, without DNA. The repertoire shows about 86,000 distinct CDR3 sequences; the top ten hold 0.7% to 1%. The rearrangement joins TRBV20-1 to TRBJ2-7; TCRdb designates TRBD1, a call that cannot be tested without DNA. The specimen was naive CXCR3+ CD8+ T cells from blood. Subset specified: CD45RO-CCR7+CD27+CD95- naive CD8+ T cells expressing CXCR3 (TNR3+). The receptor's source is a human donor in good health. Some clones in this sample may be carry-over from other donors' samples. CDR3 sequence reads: CSVIDRASYEQYF.